Sequencing of this T cell receptor (beta chain) was carried out in a study of tissue T cells after allogeneic stem cell transplantation. This clone turned up a few times. Gene names denote mouse genes. The read terminates 1 residue ahead of where the CDR3 ends, so the germline J gene completes it. Sample time point: mouse harvest day 7 after allogeneic transplant. Tail vein injection delivered 10^7 T-cell-depleted bone marrow cells and 10^6 splenic CD5+ T cells. Using immunoSEQ multiplex PCR, the repertoire was profiled, and TCRdb retains in-frame clones only, with some absent. The table has 7,200 or so clones, approximately 46% seen once. Trimming stripped 6 bases from V and 0 bases from J, with 9 bases between. The germline V gene has CDR1 KGHPV and CDR2 FQNQEV (reference sequence). The CDR3 runs to 14 residues.

This clonotype was obtained from a female BALB/c mouse given C57BL/6 T cells with graft-versus-host disease after an allogeneic hematopoietic cell transplant. This chain links TRBV26 with TRBJ1-3; unclear D gene. Sequencing used gut tissue. The CDR3 DNA, read in part, is TGTGCCAGCAGCCTTCAGTATTCTGGAAATACGCTCTAT. This codes for CASSLQYSGNTLY. The entire CDR3 reads CASSLQYSGNTLYF.